This TCR beta chain was recovered during a study of cytomegalovirus exposure and HLA in healthy donors. The PCR used 60 Vbeta and 13 Jbeta primers. Authors' data handling: In a later analysis, of some 80 million unique beta chains, some 10 million appeared in at least two donors. Repertoires were generated with immunoSEQ multiplex PCR, while TCRdb's copy carries only in-frame clones and drops some. Clonal size and the V and J genes are those of that table, whereas D and trimming came from the DNA. The sample includes around 150,000 clones, 70% to 90% seen only once; the top ten take roughly 2.1%. The study, taken as a whole, reports: Solely CMV serostatus was available to characterize immune exposure. Differences between HLA loci emerged in a later analysis of TCR association rates, with DRB1 most and HLA-C fewest. Presence/absence analyses rested on an assumption that sequencing depth was roughly uniform across donors.

The germline V gene has CDR1 WNHNN and CDR2 SYGVQD (reference sequence). The CDR3 is made up of 14 amino acids. Trimming took 10 bases from V and 4 from J; bases not matched to a gene: 10. In the case of this clone: Its target is not known.

The specimen sequenced was PBMCs. This TCR was recovered from a man aged 18 to 30 in good health and CMV-seropositive. The genes are TRBV10-1 and TRBJ1-2, with 9 bases aligning to TRBD1. In DNA form, the CDR3 reads TGCGCCATTAGGGACAGGGTTGACTCCTATGGCTACACCTTC. This translates into CAIRDRVDSYGYTF.